The clone carrying this T cell receptor (beta chain) has just a few counts. Its antigen is still unknown. Purified naive CD4+ T cells were depleted of CD25+ Tregs. After constant-region reverse-primer amplification, full-length variable regions underwent semi-nested PCR with Nested Universal Primer A. TCRdb passed the 5' RACE reads through MiXCR, listing each CDR3 protein once. In the table there are 53,000 or so distinct CDR3 sequences, approximately 23% of which are singletons. Overall study findings and caveats: The larger cohort examined one V-J beta rearrangement, not whole repertoires. Tumor memory CD4+ T cell TCR gene usage clustered with blood and lymph node memory CD4+ cells and lymph node naive CD4+ cells.

The CDR3 has 13 amino acids. Trimming took 4 bases from V and 7 from J, leaving 12 bases between them. CDR1 is SGHRS, CDR2 YFSETQ, per germline. This chain connects TRBV5-1 to TRBJ1-5; D not certain. The sequencing input was tumor-infiltrating naive CD4+ T cells sorted from the breast tumor. Subset noted: naive CD4+ T cells, CD4+CD45RA+CD25-. The sequence was obtained from a female donor with breast cancer. The DNA for the CDR3 is TGCGCCAGCAGCCCGGATCCGGCCCAGCCCCAGCATTTT. It translates to CASSPDPAQPQHF.